This T cell receptor beta chain was identified during a study of T cell responses to AZD1222 COVID-19 vaccine. The method was immunoSEQ multiplex PCR; TCRdb's version includes in-frame clones alone and lacks a portion of them. The sample lists 170,000 or so clones, just over 85% occurring once. Study conclusions and caveats: Spike-specific TCR breadth and depth went up after people got two AZD1222 doses. Researchers report vaccine-associated CD4 TCRs spanning spike, with dominance at 160-218 and 743-854.

V was shortened by 4 bases and J by 3 bases, with 9 bases between the two germline ends. The CDR3 sequence is 13 residues long. The germline V gene has CDR1 MNHEY and CDR2 SVGAGI. Note on this clone: Its antigen is still unknown.

V and J are TRBV6-5 and TRBJ1-2; D ambiguous. Here the sequenced sample was peripheral blood, taken 28 days after the second AZD1222 dose. This sequence originates from an adult who received the AZD1222 COVID-19 vaccine. CDR3 sequence (DNA): TGTGCCAGCAGTTCAACAGCTTACTATGGCTACACCTTC. Amino acid sequence: CASSSTAYYGYTF.